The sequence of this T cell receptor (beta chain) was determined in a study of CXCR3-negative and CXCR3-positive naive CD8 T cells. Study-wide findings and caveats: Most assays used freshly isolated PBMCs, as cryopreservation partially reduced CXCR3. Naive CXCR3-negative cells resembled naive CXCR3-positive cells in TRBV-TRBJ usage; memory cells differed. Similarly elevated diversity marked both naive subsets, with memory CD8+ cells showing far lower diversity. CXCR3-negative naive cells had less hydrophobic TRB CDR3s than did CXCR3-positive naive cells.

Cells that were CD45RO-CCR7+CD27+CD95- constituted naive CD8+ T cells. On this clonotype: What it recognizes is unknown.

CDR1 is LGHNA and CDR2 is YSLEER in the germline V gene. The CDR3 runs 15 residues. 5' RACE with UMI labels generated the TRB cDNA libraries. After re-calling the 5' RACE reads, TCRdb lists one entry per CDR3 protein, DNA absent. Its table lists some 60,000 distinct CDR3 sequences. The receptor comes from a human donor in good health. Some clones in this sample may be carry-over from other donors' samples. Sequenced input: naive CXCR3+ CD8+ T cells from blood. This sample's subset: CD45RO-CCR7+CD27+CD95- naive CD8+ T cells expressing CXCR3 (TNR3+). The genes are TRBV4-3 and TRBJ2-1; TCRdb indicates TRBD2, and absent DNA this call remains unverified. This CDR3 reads CASSQGYGLATEQFF.